These 6 T cell receptor beta chains were sequenced from one sample in a study of cytomegalovirus exposure and HLA in healthy donors. The PCR contained 60 Vbeta and 13 Jbeta primers. Profiled with immunoSEQ multiplex PCR; TCRdb holds only in-frame clones, not every one. The repertoire includes more than 150,000 clones, 76% of them detected once, and over 2% sits in the top ten. The specimen sequenced was PBMCs. Every receptor here comes from a woman aged 25 to 39 in good health and CMV-seropositive.

The chain uses TRBV28 and TRBJ1-2, with D uncertain. The CDR3 runs 13 residues. V was pared by 3 bases and J by 3 bases, with 8 bases between. Per germline, CDR1 MDHEN and CDR2 SYDVKM. CDR3 in amino acids: CASSFLRYYGYTF. In nucleotides, the CDR3 is TGTGCCAGCAGTTTCCTCCGTTACTATGGCTACACCTTC.

This clone is a singleton in its sample. The chain combines TRBV5-1 with TRBJ1-5, with D tentatively TRBD1 (5 bases). V was trimmed by 0 bases and J by 7 bases, leaving 11 bases between them. Looked up from germline, CDR1 is SGHRS and CDR2 is YFSETQ. This CDR3 contains 14 residues. In DNA form, the CDR3 reads TGCGCCAGCAGCTTGGGGCCAGGGCGGCAGCCCCAGCATTTT. Translated: CASSLGPGRQPQHF.

The chain joins TRBV29-1 to TRBJ2-7, with a tentative D call TRBD2 (6 bases). Between the trimmed V and J ends, which lost 3 bases and 1 base, there was a span of 13 bases. The CDR3 is made up of 14 amino acids. The germline V gene encodes CDR1 SQVTM and CDR2 ANQGSEA. CDR3: CSVEVVGGSYEQYF. The CDR3 DNA follows: TGCAGCGTTGAGGTAGTGGGGGGATCCTACGAGCAGTACTTC.

CDR3 in DNA: TGTGCCAGCAGCTATCGACGGCGGGCAACTAATGAAAAACTGTTTTTT. Translating gives CASSYRRRATNEKLFF. This sequence joins TRBV5-6 and TRBJ1-4, with no clear D. Germline CDR1 and CDR2: SGHDT and YYEEEE. V dropped 3 bases and J dropped 0 bases, with 12 bases sitting between them. CDR3 size: 16 residues.

The chain is built from TRBV15 and TRBJ2-3, with a tentative D call TRBD2 (6 bases). V shed 1 base and J shed 0 bases, with 8 bases lying between them. This CDR3 region has 15 residues. CDR1 and CDR2 (germline): LNHNV, YYDKDF (reference sequence). CDR3 in DNA: TGTGCCACCAGCAGAGGGCGGGGAAGCACAGATACGCAGTATTTT. It translates to CATSRGRGSTDTQYF.

The J gene is TRBJ2-1, the V gene TRBV6-5, with a weak D call TRBD2 (6 bases). Germline lookup yields CDR1 MNHEY and CDR2 SVGAGI. The CDR3 has 12 residues. V lost 2 bases, J lost 7 bases, and 6 bases lay in between. The CDR3 sequence is CASSYGRNEQFF. Here the CDR3 DNA reads TGTGCCAGCAGTTACGGGAGGAATGAGCAGTTCTTC.